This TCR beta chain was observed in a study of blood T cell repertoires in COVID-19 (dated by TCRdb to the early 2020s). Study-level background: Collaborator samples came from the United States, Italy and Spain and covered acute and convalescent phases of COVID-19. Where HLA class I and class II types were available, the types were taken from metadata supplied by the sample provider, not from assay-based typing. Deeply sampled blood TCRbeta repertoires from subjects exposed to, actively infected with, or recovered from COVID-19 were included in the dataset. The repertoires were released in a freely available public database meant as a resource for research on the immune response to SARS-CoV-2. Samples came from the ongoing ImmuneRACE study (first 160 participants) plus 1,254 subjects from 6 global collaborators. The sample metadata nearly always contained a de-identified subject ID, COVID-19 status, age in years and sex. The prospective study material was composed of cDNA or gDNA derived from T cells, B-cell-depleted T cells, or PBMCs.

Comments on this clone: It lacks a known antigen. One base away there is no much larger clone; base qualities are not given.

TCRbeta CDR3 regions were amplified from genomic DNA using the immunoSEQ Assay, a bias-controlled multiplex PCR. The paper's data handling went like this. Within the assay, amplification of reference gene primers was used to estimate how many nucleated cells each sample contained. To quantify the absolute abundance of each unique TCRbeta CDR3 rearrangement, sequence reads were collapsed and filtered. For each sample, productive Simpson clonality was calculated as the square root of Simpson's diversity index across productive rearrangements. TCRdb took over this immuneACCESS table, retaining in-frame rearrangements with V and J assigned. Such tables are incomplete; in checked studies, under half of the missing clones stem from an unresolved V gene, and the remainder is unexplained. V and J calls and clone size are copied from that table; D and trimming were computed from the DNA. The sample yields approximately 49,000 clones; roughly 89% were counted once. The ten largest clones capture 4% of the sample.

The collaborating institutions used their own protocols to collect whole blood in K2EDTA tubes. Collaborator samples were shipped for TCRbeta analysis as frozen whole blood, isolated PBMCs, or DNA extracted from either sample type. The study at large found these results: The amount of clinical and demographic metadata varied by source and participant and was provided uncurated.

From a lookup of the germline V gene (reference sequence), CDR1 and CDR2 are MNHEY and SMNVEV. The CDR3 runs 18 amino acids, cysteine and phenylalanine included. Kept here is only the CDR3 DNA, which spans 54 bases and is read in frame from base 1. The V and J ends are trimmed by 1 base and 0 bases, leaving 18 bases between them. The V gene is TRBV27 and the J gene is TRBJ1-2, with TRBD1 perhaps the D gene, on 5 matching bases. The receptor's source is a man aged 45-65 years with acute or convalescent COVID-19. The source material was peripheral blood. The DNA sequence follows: TGTGCCAGCAGTTTATTGACTCCTAGGGGTCCCGCTAACTATGGCTACACCTTC. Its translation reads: CASSLLTPRGPANYGYTF.